Listed below are T cell receptor beta chains from one sample, sequenced in a study of OX40 agonist ivuxolimab in advanced cancers. The table came from immunoSEQ multiplex PCR; TCRdb's copy has only in-frame clones and leaves some out. The data contain about 48,000 clones, about 93% of them singletons. This specimen was CD4+ or CD8+ T cells sorted from blood, taken in a trial of the OX40 agonist ivuxolimab. All receptors derive from an adult with an advanced solid tumor such as melanoma, head and neck, liver or kidney cancer. Both conserved end residues are part of each CDR3. Fields, in order: D gene, V gene, J gene, clone size, CDR3 DNA, CDR3 protein. D genes are given only for firm matches. Expanded clones are given a class, and other clones once, few, many or no size at all.

d_gene: TRBD2
v_gene: TRBV13
j_gene: TRBJ2-7
abundance: -
CDR3nt: TGTGCCAGCAGCCCCGGCGGGGGGGGGAGCTCCTACGAGCAGTACTTC
CDR3aa: CASSPGGGGSSYEQYF

d_gene: -
v_gene: TRBV30
j_gene: TRBJ1-1
abundance: -
CDR3nt: TGTGCCTGGAGTGTAGGGGGGAACACTGAAGCTTTCTTT
CDR3aa: CAWSVGGNTEAFF

d_gene: TRBD2
v_gene: TRBV6-6
j_gene: TRBJ2-2
abundance: -
CDR3nt: TGTGCCAGCAGTTACGGGGGGGAATACACCGGGGAGCTGTTTTTT
CDR3aa: CASSYGGEYTGELFF

d_gene: -
v_gene: TRBV6-5
j_gene: TRBJ2-1
abundance: -
CDR3nt: TGTGCCAGCAGGGGTATTTTTCATTCAGATGAGCAGTTCTTC
CDR3aa: CASRGIFHSDEQFF

d_gene: -
v_gene: TRBV10-1
j_gene: TRBJ2-5
abundance: once
CDR3nt: TGCGCCAGCAGTGAGCGGGTTACTCAAGAGACCCAGTACTTC
CDR3aa: CASSERVTQETQYF

d_gene: -
v_gene: TRBV5-1
j_gene: TRBJ2-7
abundance: -
CDR3nt: TGCGCCAGCAGCTCCCGATCCTACGAGCAGTACTTC
CDR3aa: CASSSRSYEQYF

d_gene: -
v_gene: TRBV4-1
j_gene: TRBJ2-1
abundance: -
CDR3nt: TGCGCCAGCAGCCAACAAGGAATTTTGGAGGGTTTCTACAATGAGCAGTTCTTC
CDR3aa: CASSQQGILEGFYNEQFF

d_gene: TRBD2
v_gene: TRBV9
j_gene: TRBJ2-6
abundance: once
CDR3nt: TGTGCCAGCAGCGATTCCGGGACTAGTAGCTCTGGGGCCAACGTCCTGACTTTC
CDR3aa: CASSDSGTSSSGANVLTF

d_gene: -
v_gene: TRBV6-6
j_gene: TRBJ2-5
abundance: -
CDR3nt: TGTGCCAGCAGTCCCACTGGGTCCCAAGAGACCCAGTACTTC
CDR3aa: CASSPTGSQETQYF

d_gene: -
v_gene: TRBV2
j_gene: TRBJ2-7
abundance: -
CDR3nt: TGTGCCAGCAGTGAAGGAACCTCCTACGAGCAGTACTTC
CDR3aa: CASSEGTSYEQYF

d_gene: -
v_gene: TRBV6-5
j_gene: TRBJ1-5
abundance: medium-sized
CDR3nt: TGTGCCAGCAGTGCGACGTGGGGGAGCAATCAGCCCCAGCATTTT
CDR3aa: CASSATWGSNQPQHF

d_gene: TRBD2
v_gene: TRBV27
j_gene: TRBJ2-5
abundance: -
CDR3nt: TGTGCCAGCAGTTTCCCGTTAGCGGGGGGGCGGGAGACCCAGTACTTC
CDR3aa: CASSFPLAGGRETQYF

d_gene: -
v_gene: TRBV4-1
j_gene: TRBJ1-5
abundance: -
CDR3nt: TGCGCCAGCAGCCAAGGCCCCAGCGGAGGTAGCAATCAGCCCCAGCATTTT
CDR3aa: CASSQGPSGGSNQPQHF

d_gene: -
v_gene: TRBV27
j_gene: TRBJ2-7
abundance: -
CDR3nt: TGTGCCAGCAGTTTGGATCAGCTGACGCGTGAGCAGTACTTC
CDR3aa: CASSLDQLTREQYF

d_gene: -
v_gene: TRBV5-6
j_gene: TRBJ2-1
abundance: -
CDR3nt: TGTGCCAGCGGGTCCCTACCTTACAATGAGCAGTTCTTC
CDR3aa: CASGSLPYNEQFF

d_gene: -
v_gene: TRBV14
j_gene: TRBJ2-1
abundance: -
CDR3nt: TGTACCAGCAGCCAAGATGAGACAGATTCCTACAATGAGCAGTTCTTC
CDR3aa: CTSSQDETDSYNEQFF

d_gene: -
v_gene: TRBV9
j_gene: TRBJ1-5
abundance: -
CDR3nt: TGTGCCAGCAGCGTTGAGGGGAATAGCAATCAGCCCCAGCATTTT
CDR3aa: CASSVEGNSNQPQHF

d_gene: -
v_gene: TRBV18
j_gene: TRBJ2-1
abundance: -
CDR3nt: TGTGCCAGCTCACCACCTCGTGGGCTAGTTCGAGCGAGCTCCTACAATGAGCAGTTCTTC
CDR3aa: CASSPPRGLVRASSYNEQFF

d_gene: TRBD1
v_gene: TRBV28
j_gene: TRBJ1-1
abundance: -
CDR3nt: TGTGCCAGCAGTTCGGGGACAGACCGTATGAACACTGAAGCTTTCTTT
CDR3aa: CASSSGTDRMNTEAFF

d_gene: -
v_gene: TRBV7-9
j_gene: TRBJ2-3
abundance: -
CDR3nt: TGTGCCAGCAGCTTAGGAGGGACAGATACGCAGTATTTT
CDR3aa: CASSLGGTDTQYF

d_gene: TRBD1
v_gene: TRBV9
j_gene: TRBJ1-4
abundance: -
CDR3nt: TGTGCCAGCAGCGAGCCCGGGACAGGGGATGAAAAACTGTTTTTT
CDR3aa: CASSEPGTGDEKLFF

d_gene: -
v_gene: TRBV10-3
j_gene: TRBJ1-6
abundance: -
CDR3nt: TGTGCCATCAGTGAGTCGAATGGGATGCCCGGACGGCATGATTCACCCCTCCACTTT
CDR3aa: CAISESNGMPGRHDSPLHF

d_gene: TRBD1
v_gene: TRBV5-4
j_gene: TRBJ1-5
abundance: -
CDR3nt: TGTGCCAGCAGCTTAACGCCGACAGGGAATAGACAGCCCCAGCATTTT
CDR3aa: CASSLTPTGNRQPQHF

d_gene: -
v_gene: TRBV9
j_gene: TRBJ1-3
abundance: once
CDR3nt: TGTGCCAGCAGCGTAGCGGCCGCTGGAAACACCATATATTTT
CDR3aa: CASSVAAAGNTIYF

d_gene: TRBD1
v_gene: TRBV5-4
j_gene: TRBJ2-7
abundance: -
CDR3nt: TGTGCCAGCAGGCCACAGGGGGCACTCTACGAGCAGTACTTC
CDR3aa: CASRPQGALYEQYF

d_gene: -
v_gene: TRBV5-6
j_gene: TRBJ2-4
abundance: -
CDR3nt: TGTGCCAGCAGCATTGTCGCAGGGAACCAGTACTTC
CDR3aa: CASSIVAGNQYF

d_gene: TRBD1
v_gene: TRBV5-4
j_gene: TRBJ1-2
abundance: -
CDR3nt: TGTGCCAGCAGCGTGGGGGTGCAGGGGGCCGATGGCTACACCTTC
CDR3aa: CASSVGVQGADGYTF

d_gene: -
v_gene: TRBV19
j_gene: TRBJ2-1
abundance: -
CDR3nt: TGTGCCAGTAGTATAGCTGGGACCCCCTACAATGAGCAGTTCTTC
CDR3aa: CASSIAGTPYNEQFF

d_gene: -
v_gene: TRBV28
j_gene: TRBJ2-2
abundance: -
CDR3nt: TGTGCCAGCAGTCGAGAAGGGGAGCTGTTTTTT
CDR3aa: CASSREGELFF

d_gene: TRBD1
v_gene: TRBV5-6
j_gene: TRBJ1-5
abundance: few
CDR3nt: TGTGCCAGCAGTCCCGGGACAGATAATCAGCCCCAGCATTTT
CDR3aa: CASSPGTDNQPQHF

d_gene: -
v_gene: TRBV2
j_gene: TRBJ2-2
abundance: -
CDR3nt: TGTGCCAGCAGTGATAAACTAGCCCGCGCCGGGGAGCTGTTTTTT
CDR3aa: CASSDKLARAGELFF

d_gene: -
v_gene: TRBV30
j_gene: TRBJ2-7
abundance: -
CDR3nt: TGTGCCTGGAGTGGGATGGGGGTGGGTGAGCAGTACTTC
CDR3aa: CAWSGMGVGEQYF

d_gene: TRBD1
v_gene: TRBV5-1
j_gene: TRBJ2-2
abundance: -
CDR3nt: TGCGCCAGCAGCCTTTATAGGGACAGGGGGCGATCCTCGAACACCGGGGAGCTGTTTTTT
CDR3aa: CASSLYRDRGRSSNTGELFF

d_gene: -
v_gene: TRBV2
j_gene: TRBJ2-5
abundance: -
CDR3nt: TGTGCCAGCCAGACTACAGGGATGGGAGGGCAAGAGACCCAGTACTTC
CDR3aa: CASQTTGMGGQETQYF

d_gene: TRBD1
v_gene: TRBV6-5
j_gene: TRBJ1-2
abundance: -
CDR3nt: TGTGCCAGCAGTTACGGGGGGGACAGGCACTATGGCTACACCTTC
CDR3aa: CASSYGGDRHYGYTF

d_gene: -
v_gene: TRBV27
j_gene: TRBJ1-5
abundance: -
CDR3nt: TGTGCCAGCAGTACAAGCGGTTATAGCAATCAGCCCCAGCATTTT
CDR3aa: CASSTSGYSNQPQHF

d_gene: -
v_gene: TRBV14
j_gene: TRBJ1-6
abundance: -
CDR3nt: TGTGCCAGCAGCTCCCGACTCCCCTCCTATAATTCACCCCTCCACTTT
CDR3aa: CASSSRLPSYNSPLHF

d_gene: TRBD1
v_gene: TRBV27
j_gene: TRBJ2-5
abundance: -
CDR3nt: TGTGCCAGCAGTCCAGGACAGGGGGTGGTGACCCAGTACTTC
CDR3aa: CASSPGQGVVTQYF